This TCR beta chain was sequenced during a study of T cell responses to AZD1222 COVID-19 vaccine. Whole-study results and caveats: In a largely white British group with more females than males, clonal diversity was possibly underestimated. Variant regions that are unmutated are reportedly the target of nearly half of spike-specific TCRs.

Whether given at about 4 or about 12 weeks, second doses were pooled. Concerning this clone itself: What it binds is not known.

Germline lookup yields CDR1 GTSNPN and CDR2 SVGIG (reference sequence). This CDR3 contains 12 residues. The V end lost 8 bases, the J end lost 6 bases, and 15 bases lay between the germline ends. Profiling relied on immunoSEQ multiplex PCR, and the TCRdb table lists in-frame clones only, not all of them. The sample carries around 200,000 clones, approximately 90% recorded once. The sequence derives from an adult who received the AZD1222 COVID-19 vaccine. This rearrangement joins TRBV30 to TRBJ2-3; D is possibly TRBD1 (5 bases). The sample consisted of peripheral blood, taken 28 days after the second AZD1222 dose. CDR3 sequence reads: CATDKQGDTQYF. CDR3 DNA: TGTGCCACGGACAAGCAGGGCGATACGCAGTATTTT.